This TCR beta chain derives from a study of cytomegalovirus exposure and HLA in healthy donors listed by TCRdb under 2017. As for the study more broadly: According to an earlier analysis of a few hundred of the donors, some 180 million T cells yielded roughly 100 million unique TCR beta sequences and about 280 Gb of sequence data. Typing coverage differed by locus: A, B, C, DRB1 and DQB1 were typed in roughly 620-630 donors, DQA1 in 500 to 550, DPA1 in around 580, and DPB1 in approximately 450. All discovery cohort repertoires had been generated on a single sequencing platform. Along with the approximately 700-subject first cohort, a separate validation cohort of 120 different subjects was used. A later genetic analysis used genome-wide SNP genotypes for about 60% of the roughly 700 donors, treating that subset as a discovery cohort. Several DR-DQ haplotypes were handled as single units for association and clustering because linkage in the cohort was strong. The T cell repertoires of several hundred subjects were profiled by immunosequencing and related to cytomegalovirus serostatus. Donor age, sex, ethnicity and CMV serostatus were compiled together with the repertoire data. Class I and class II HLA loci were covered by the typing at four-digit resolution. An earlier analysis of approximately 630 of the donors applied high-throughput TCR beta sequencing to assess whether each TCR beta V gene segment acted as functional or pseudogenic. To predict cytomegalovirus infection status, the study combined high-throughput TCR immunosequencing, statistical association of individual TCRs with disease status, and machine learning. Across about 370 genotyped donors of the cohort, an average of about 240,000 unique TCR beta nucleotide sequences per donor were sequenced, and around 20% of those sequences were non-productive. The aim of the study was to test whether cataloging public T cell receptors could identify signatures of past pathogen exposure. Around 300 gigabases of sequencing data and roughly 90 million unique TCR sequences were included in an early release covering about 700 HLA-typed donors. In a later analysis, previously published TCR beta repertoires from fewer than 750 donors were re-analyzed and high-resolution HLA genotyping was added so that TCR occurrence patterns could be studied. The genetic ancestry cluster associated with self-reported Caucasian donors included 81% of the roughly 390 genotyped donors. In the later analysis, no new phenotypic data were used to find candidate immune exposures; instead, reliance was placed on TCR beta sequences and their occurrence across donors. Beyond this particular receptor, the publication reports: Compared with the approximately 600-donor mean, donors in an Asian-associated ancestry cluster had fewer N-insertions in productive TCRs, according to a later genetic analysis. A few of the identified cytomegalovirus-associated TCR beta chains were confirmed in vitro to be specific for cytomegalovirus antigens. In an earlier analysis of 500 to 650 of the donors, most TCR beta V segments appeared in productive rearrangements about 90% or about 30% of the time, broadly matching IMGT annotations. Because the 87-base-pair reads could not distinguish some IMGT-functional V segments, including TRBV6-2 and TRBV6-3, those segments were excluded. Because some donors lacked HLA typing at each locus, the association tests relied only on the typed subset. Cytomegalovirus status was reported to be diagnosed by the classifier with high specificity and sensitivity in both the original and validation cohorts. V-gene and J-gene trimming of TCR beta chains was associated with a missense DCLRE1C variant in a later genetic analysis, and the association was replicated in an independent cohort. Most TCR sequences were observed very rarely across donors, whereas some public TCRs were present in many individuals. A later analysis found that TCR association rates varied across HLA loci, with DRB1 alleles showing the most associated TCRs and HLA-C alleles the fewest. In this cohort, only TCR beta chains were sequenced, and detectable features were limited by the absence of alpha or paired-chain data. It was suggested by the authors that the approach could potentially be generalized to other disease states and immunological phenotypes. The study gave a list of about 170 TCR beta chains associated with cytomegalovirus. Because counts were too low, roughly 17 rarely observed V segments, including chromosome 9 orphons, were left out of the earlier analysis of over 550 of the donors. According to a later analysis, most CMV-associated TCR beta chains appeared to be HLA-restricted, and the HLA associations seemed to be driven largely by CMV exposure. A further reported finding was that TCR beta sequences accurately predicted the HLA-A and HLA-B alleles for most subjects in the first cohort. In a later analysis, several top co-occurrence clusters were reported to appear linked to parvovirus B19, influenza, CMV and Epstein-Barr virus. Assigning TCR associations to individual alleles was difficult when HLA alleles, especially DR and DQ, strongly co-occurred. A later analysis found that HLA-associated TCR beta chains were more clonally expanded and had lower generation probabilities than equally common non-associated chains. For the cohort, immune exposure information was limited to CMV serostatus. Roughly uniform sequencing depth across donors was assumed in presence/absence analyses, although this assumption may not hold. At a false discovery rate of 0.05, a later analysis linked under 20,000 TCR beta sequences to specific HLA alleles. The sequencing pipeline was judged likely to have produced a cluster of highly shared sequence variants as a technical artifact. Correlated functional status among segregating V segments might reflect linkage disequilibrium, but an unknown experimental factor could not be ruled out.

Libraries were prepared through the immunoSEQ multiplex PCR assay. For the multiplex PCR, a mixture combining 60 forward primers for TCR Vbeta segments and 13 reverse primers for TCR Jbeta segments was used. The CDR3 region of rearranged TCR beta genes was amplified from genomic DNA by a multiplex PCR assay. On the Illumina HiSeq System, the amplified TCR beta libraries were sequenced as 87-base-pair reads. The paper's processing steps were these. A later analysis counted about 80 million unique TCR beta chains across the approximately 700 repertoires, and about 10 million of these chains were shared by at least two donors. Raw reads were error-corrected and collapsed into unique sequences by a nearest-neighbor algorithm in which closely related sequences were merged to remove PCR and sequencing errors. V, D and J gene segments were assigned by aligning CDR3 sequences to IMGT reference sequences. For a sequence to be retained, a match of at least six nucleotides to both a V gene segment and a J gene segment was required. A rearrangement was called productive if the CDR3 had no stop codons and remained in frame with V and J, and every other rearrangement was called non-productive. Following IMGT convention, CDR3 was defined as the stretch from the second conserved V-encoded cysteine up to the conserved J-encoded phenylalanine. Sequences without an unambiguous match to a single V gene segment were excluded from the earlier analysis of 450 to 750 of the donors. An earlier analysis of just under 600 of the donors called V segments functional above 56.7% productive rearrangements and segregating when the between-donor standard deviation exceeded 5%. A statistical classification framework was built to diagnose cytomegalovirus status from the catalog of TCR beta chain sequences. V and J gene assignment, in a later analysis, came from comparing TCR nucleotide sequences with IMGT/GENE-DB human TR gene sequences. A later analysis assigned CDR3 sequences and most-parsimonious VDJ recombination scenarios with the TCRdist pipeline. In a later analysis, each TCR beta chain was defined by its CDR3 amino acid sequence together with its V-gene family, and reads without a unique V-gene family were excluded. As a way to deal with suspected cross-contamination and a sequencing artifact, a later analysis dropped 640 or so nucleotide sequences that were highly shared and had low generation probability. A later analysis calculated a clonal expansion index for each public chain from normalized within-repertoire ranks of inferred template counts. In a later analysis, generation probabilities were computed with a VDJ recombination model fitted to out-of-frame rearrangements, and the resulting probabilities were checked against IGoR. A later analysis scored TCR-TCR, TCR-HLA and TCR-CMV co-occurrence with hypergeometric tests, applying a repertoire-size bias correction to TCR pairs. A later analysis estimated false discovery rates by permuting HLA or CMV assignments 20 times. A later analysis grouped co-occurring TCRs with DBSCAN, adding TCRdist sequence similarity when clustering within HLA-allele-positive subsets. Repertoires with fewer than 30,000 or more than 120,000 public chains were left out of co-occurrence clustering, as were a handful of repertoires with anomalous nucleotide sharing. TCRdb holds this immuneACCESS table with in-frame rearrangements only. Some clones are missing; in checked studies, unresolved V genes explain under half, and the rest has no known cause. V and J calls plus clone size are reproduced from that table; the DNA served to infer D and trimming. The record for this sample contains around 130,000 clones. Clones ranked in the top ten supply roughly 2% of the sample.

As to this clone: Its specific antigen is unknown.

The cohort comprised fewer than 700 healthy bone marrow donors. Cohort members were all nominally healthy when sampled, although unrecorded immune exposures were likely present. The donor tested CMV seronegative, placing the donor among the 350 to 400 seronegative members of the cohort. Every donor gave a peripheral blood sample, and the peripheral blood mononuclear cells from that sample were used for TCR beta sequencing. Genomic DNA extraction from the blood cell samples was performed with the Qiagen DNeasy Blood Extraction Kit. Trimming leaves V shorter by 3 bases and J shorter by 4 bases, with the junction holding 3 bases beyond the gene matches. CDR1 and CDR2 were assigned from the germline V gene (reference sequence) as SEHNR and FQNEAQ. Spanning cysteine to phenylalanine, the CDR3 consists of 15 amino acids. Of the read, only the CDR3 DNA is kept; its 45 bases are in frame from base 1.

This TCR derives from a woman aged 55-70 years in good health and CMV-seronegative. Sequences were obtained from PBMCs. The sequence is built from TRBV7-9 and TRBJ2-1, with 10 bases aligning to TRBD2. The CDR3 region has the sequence CASSLERGGYNEQFF. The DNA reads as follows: TGTGCCAGCAGCTTGGAGCGGGGGGGATACAATGAGCAGTTCTTC.